These T cell receptor beta chains were read from a single sample in a study of human T cells and chemical hapten exposure. TCRdb fed the 5' RACE reads into MiXCR, producing one record per CDR3 protein. The profile shows approximately 81,000 distinct CDR3 sequences, more than 7.5% of them singletons. The receptors shown here come from a male donor in good health. Both conserved end residues are part of each CDR3. The order of the fields is CDR3 DNA, CDR3 protein, D gene, clone size, J gene, V gene. The D gene is left open where the match is weak. The size field is filled for only some rows; it gives once, few, many or a size class.

DNA: TGCGCCAGCAGCTACCCCGGGGGTGAAGCTTTCTTT
CDR3: CASSYPGGEAFF
D: .
size: many
J: TRBJ1-1
V: TRBV5-1

DNA: TGCGCCAGCAGCTTGAGGACTAGCGGGAGGGCCTCCACAGATACGCAGTATTTT
CDR3: CASSLRTSGRASTDTQYF
D: TRBD2
size: few
J: TRBJ2-3
V: TRBV5-1

DNA: TGCAGTGCTAGGGTAATAGCGGGAGTCTACAATGAGCAGTTCTTC
CDR3: CSARVIAGVYNEQFF
D: TRBD2
size: many
J: TRBJ2-1
V: TRBV20-1

DNA: TGTGCCAGCAGTGAAGTTGGGGGTATCGGCGGGGAGCTGTTTTTT
CDR3: CASSEVGGIGGELFF
D: .
size: .
J: TRBJ2-2
V: TRBV25-1

DNA: TGTGCCAGCAGCCCTGAGGCCTCAGATACGCAGTATTTT
CDR3: CASSPEASDTQYF
D: .
size: many
J: TRBJ2-3
V: TRBV5-5

DNA: TGTGCCTGTAGCCCGGACAGGCGAACCTACGAGCAGTACTTC
CDR3: CACSPDRRTYEQYF
D: TRBD1
size: .
J: TRBJ2-7
V: TRBV27

DNA: TGTGCCAGCAGCTTAGGGGCGGGAGAACGAGAGACCCAGTACTTC
CDR3: CASSLGAGERETQYF
D: TRBD2
size: many
J: TRBJ2-5
V: TRBV11-2

DNA: TGTGCCAGCAGCTTAGACCCCCCGGGACGGCTCTCAGATACGCAGTATTTT
CDR3: CASSLDPPGRLSDTQYF
D: .
size: many
J: TRBJ2-3
V: TRBV11-3

DNA: TGTGCCAGCAGACCCGGGACAGGGGGCAACCCCCTCGGGTTAGCAGCTAATGAAAAACTGTTTTTT
CDR3: CASRPGTGGNPLGLAANEKLFF
D: TRBD1
size: .
J: TRBJ1-4
V: TRBV12-3/TRBV12-4

DNA: TGTGCCAGCAGTATCGGGATAGGGGGCGATCAGCCCCAGCATTTT
CDR3: CASSIGIGGDQPQHF
D: TRBD1
size: few
J: TRBJ1-5
V: TRBV6-5

DNA: TGTGCCAGCAGCTTATGGCAAGAGGAGACCCAGTACTTC
CDR3: CASSLWQEETQYF
D: .
size: .
J: TRBJ2-5
V: TRBV7-2

DNA: TGCAGTGCTAGAGGGTCGAGGAGGAGCAATCAGCCCCAGCATTTT
CDR3: CSARGSRRSNQPQHF
D: .
size: few
J: TRBJ1-5
V: TRBV20-1

DNA: TGTGCCAGCCGACGGACAGGGGGTTGTCAGCACGAGCAGTACTTC
CDR3: CASRRTGGCQHEQYF
D: TRBD1
size: few
J: TRBJ2-7
V: TRBV27

DNA: TGTGCCATCAGGCGACAGGGAGACACTGAAGCTTTCTTT
CDR3: CAIRRQGDTEAFF
D: TRBD1
size: few
J: TRBJ1-1
V: TRBV10-3

DNA: TGCGCCAGCAGCCAAGATCGGGTGGGGGCAGGAGAGACCCAGTACTTC
CDR3: CASSQDRVGAGETQYF
D: .
size: many
J: TRBJ2-5
V: TRBV4-3

DNA: TGCAGCGTTGGACAGATAAATCAGCCCCAGCATTTT
CDR3: CSVGQINQPQHF
D: .
size: .
J: TRBJ1-5
V: TRBV29-1

DNA: TGTGCCAGCAGTTACGGGGAGTTACAGACCGGGGAGCTGTTTTTT
CDR3: CASSYGELQTGELFF
D: .
size: many
J: TRBJ2-2
V: TRBV6-2/TRBV6-3

DNA: TGTGCCAGCAGCCAAGAAGGAGGGGGCAGCTATGGCTACACCTTC
CDR3: CASSQEGGGSYGYTF
D: TRBD1
size: many
J: TRBJ1-2
V: TRBV3-1

DNA: TGCAGTGCTAGAGACCGGGACAGGGGAATGCAGCCCCAGCATTTT
CDR3: CSARDRDRGMQPQHF
D: TRBD1
size: .
J: TRBJ1-5
V: TRBV20-1

DNA: TGTGCCAGCAGCAAAGAGGCAGGGAATCAGCCCCAGCATTTT
CDR3: CASSKEAGNQPQHF
D: .
size: .
J: TRBJ1-5
V: TRBV21-1

DNA: TGCAGCGGCCAAACAGGGGCGAACACCGGGGAGCTGTTTTTT
CDR3: CSGQTGANTGELFF
D: TRBD1
size: few
J: TRBJ2-2
V: TRBV29-1

DNA: TGTGCCAGCAGCGTAGAGACGGTGAACACTGAAGCTTTCTTT
CDR3: CASSVETVNTEAFF
D: .
size: .
J: TRBJ1-1
V: TRBV9

DNA: TGTGCCAGCAGCTCCCGACTAGCGGATTCCTACAATGAGCAGTTCTTC
CDR3: CASSSRLADSYNEQFF
D: TRBD2
size: few
J: TRBJ2-1
V: TRBV7-6

DNA: TGCGCCAGCAGCCAAGGGCCGGGGCGCAGTGGTACTGAAGCTTTCTTT
CDR3: CASSQGPGRSGTEAFF
D: .
size: many
J: TRBJ1-1
V: TRBV4-3

DNA: TGTGCCAGCAGCCCGGGAGACGGGTACTACGAGCAGTACTTC
CDR3: CASSPGDGYYEQYF
D: .
size: few
J: TRBJ2-7
V: TRBV7-2

DNA: TGCAGCGGGATACAGGGAGCCGACGGAAACATTCAGTACTTC
CDR3: CSGIQGADGNIQYF
D: .
size: many
J: TRBJ2-4
V: TRBV29-1

DNA: TGTGCCAGCAGCCAAGATGAACCCCAGGGATCGGAAAAACTGTTTTTT
CDR3: CASSQDEPQGSEKLFF
D: .
size: .
J: TRBJ1-4
V: TRBV4-2

DNA: TGTGCCAGCAGTTCCCCGGGCGGGGGGGCCAACAATGAGCAGTTCTTC
CDR3: CASSSPGGGANNEQFF
D: TRBD2
size: .
J: TRBJ2-1
V: TRBV28

DNA: TGCGCCAGCAGTCCCCTGACTGGGGGAACAGATACGCAGTATTTT
CDR3: CASSPLTGGTDTQYF
D: .
size: many
J: TRBJ2-3
V: TRBV5-1

DNA: TGTGCCAGCAGCACGACAGGGTCCGGGGAGCTGTTTTTT
CDR3: CASSTTGSGELFF
D: TRBD1
size: many
J: TRBJ2-2
V: TRBV9

DNA: TGTGCCAGCAGCTTAGCGGGACAGGGGGCAGATACGCAGTATTTT
CDR3: CASSLAGQGADTQYF
D: TRBD1
size: .
J: TRBJ2-3
V: TRBV11-3

DNA: TGTGCCAGCAGCTTAGCCAGAAACTCTGGAAACACCATATATTTT
CDR3: CASSLARNSGNTIYF
D: .
size: .
J: TRBJ1-3
V: TRBV7-2

DNA: TGTGCCAGCTCGCTGGACCACTCCTACGAGCAGTACTTC
CDR3: CASSLDHSYEQYF
D: .
size: .
J: TRBJ2-7
V: TRBV18

DNA: TGTGCCAGCAGCCGCCACAGGGGTGGGGCTGGGGCCAACGTCCTGACTTTC
CDR3: CASSRHRGGAGANVLTF
D: TRBD1
size: few
J: TRBJ2-6
V: TRBV14

DNA: TGTGCCAGCAGTACGGACGTGCTGGAGACCCAGTACTTC
CDR3: CASSTDVLETQYF
D: .
size: many
J: TRBJ2-5
V: TRBV6-5

DNA: TGTGCCATCAGTGAGACTCGAAGTGCGGCAAGCACAGATACGCAGTATTTT
CDR3: CAISETRSAASTDTQYF
D: .
size: many
J: TRBJ2-3
V: TRBV10-3

DNA: TGTGCCAGCAGCTTAGTCAGACAGAGTACAGATACGCAGTATTTT
CDR3: CASSLVRQSTDTQYF
D: .
size: many
J: TRBJ2-3
V: TRBV7-2

DNA: TGTGCCAGCAGCTTAGCGCCGGGACAGTTATCGGAGACCCAGTACTTC
CDR3: CASSLAPGQLSETQYF
D: TRBD1
size: few
J: TRBJ2-5
V: TRBV7-8

DNA: TGCAGCGTTGTAGCGGGAGCGCGAGATGAGCAGTTCTTC
CDR3: CSVVAGARDEQFF
D: TRBD2
size: few
J: TRBJ2-1
V: TRBV29-1

DNA: TGTGCCAGCAGTGGGTCAATTAGCAATCAGCCCCAGCATTTT
CDR3: CASSGSISNQPQHF
D: .
size: .
J: TRBJ1-5
V: TRBV2

DNA: TGCGCCAGCAGCCCGACTAGCGGGGCGAACACCGGGGAGCTGTTTTTT
CDR3: CASSPTSGANTGELFF
D: TRBD2
size: many
J: TRBJ2-2
V: TRBV5-1

DNA: TGCGCCAGCAGCCAAGGAGATTATCCCCTGGGGCAGTTCTTC
CDR3: CASSQGDYPLGQFF
D: .
size: .
J: TRBJ2-1
V: TRBV4-1

DNA: TGTGCCAGCAGCTTAGAGAGGTTGGACGGGAGGGCGAACACCGGGGAGCTGTTTTTT
CDR3: CASSLERLDGRANTGELFF
D: TRBD2
size: .
J: TRBJ2-2
V: TRBV7-2

DNA: TGTGCCAGCAGCACCCGAGGCTACGAGCAGTACTTC
CDR3: CASSTRGYEQYF
D: .
size: few
J: TRBJ2-7
V: TRBV7-9

DNA: TGTGCCAGCAGTGACTCGACTAGCGGGGCCAATGAGCAGTTCTTC
CDR3: CASSDSTSGANEQFF
D: TRBD2
size: few
J: TRBJ2-1
V: TRBV6-4

DNA: TGCAGCGTGCTCAGGGGGGACAATGAGCAGTTCTTC
CDR3: CSVLRGDNEQFF
D: .
size: many
J: TRBJ2-1
V: TRBV29-1

DNA: TGCAGTGCTAGGATTCCAGGGGGTCTAGTCTATGGCTACACCTTC
CDR3: CSARIPGGLVYGYTF
D: TRBD1
size: .
J: TRBJ1-2
V: TRBV20-1

DNA: TGTGCCAGCAGTCCGACAGGGTACGAGCAGTACTTC
CDR3: CASSPTGYEQYF
D: TRBD1
size: many
J: TRBJ2-7
V: TRBV12-3/TRBV12-4

DNA: TGTGCCAGCAGCTTTGCGGGGGCGGACTATGGCTACACCTTC
CDR3: CASSFAGADYGYTF
D: .
size: few
J: TRBJ1-2
V: TRBV11-2

DNA: TGTGCCAGCAGTGAACGGGGGGCGATCACTGAAGCTTTCTTT
CDR3: CASSERGAITEAFF
D: .
size: .
J: TRBJ1-1
V: TRBV2

DNA: TGCAGTGCTAGTACGACGGGCCTAGCGATTGCTGGCACAGATACGCAGTATTTT
CDR3: CSASTTGLAIAGTDTQYF
D: .
size: few
J: TRBJ2-3
V: TRBV20-1

DNA: TGTGCCAGCAGCGATGCTCTAGACCCCGGTGGCTACACCTTC
CDR3: CASSDALDPGGYTF
D: .
size: .
J: TRBJ1-2
V: TRBV25-1

DNA: TGTGCCAGCAGCCAAGAATGGGTAGCCGGCTACACCTTC
CDR3: CASSQEWVAGYTF
D: .
size: once
J: TRBJ1-2
V: TRBV14

DNA: TGTGCCAGCAGCCAAGATACAAGGCGGGAGGATACGCAGTATTTT
CDR3: CASSQDTRREDTQYF
D: TRBD2
size: .
J: TRBJ2-3
V: TRBV3-1